The 29 T cell receptor beta chains in this list originate from one sample, sequenced in a study of cytomegalovirus exposure and HLA in healthy donors. Researchers ran the PCR with 60 Vbeta and 13 Jbeta primers. The assay was immunoSEQ multiplex PCR, and TCRdb's table has in-frame clones only and misses some. The sample carries about 110,000 clones, 60% to 80% recorded once. The sample was PBMCs. These receptors were obtained from a man aged 25-45 years in good health and CMV-seronegative.

This rearrangement joins TRBV9 to TRBJ1-2, with D perhaps matching TRBD1 (5 bases). The CDR3 covers 16 residues. Trimming took 0 bases from V and 4 from J, leaving 16 bases between them. In germline, CDR1 is SGDLS, CDR2 YYNGEE. Written as DNA, the CDR3 is TGTGCCAGCAGCGTAGCTACGGGGGGGGGACCCTATGGCTACACCTTC. It is translated as CASSVATGGGPYGYTF.

The gene calls are TRBV28 and TRBJ2-7; tentatively, D is TRBD2 (7 bases). The CDR3 consists of 15 residues. V lost 5 bases and J 7 bases, leaving 21 bases between the germline ends. The V gene's germline CDR1 is MDHEN and CDR2 SYDVKM. DNA of the CDR3: TGTGCCAGCAGTCCCCTAGGGGGGGCCCGCAGGGAGCAGTACTTC. Translating gives CASSPLGGARREQYF. Supplemented by reference TRBV28 and TRBJ2-7, the full variable domain reads DVKVTQSSRYLVKRTGEKVFLECVQDMDHENMFWYRQDPGLGLRLIYFSYDVKMKEKGDIPEGYSVSREKKERFSLILESASTNQTSMYLCASSPLGGARREQYFGPGTRLTVT.

The chain links TRBV6-5 to TRBJ2-1; 10 bases fit TRBD2. The CDR3 sequence is 14 residues long. The germline V gene has CDR1 MNHEY and CDR2 SVGAGI. V was pared by 5 bases and J by 10 bases, with 8 bases of the junction left unmatched. The CDR3 protein is CASSESGRAGEQFF. The CDR3 DNA is TGTGCCAGCAGTGAAAGCGGGAGGGCCGGGGAGCAGTTCTTC.

A single count supports this clone. The chain joins TRBV6-5 to TRBJ2-1; 12 bases agree with TRBD2. The CDR3 contains 15 residues. Losses at the gene ends were 7 bases for V and 3 bases for J; bases not matched to a gene: 4. The germline V gene encodes CDR1 MNHEY and CDR2 SVGAGI. In nucleotides, the CDR3 is TGTGCCAGCACCCGGACTAGCGGGAACTACAATGAGCAGTTCTTC. Amino acid sequence: CASTRTSGNYNEQFF.

The chain combines TRBV9 with TRBJ2-3; 12 nucleotides match TRBD2. With V trimmed by 2 bases and J by 2 bases, 3 bases remained unmatched. The V gene's germline CDR1 is SGDLS and CDR2 YYNGEE. The CDR3 runs 16 residues. CDR3 coding DNA: TGTGCCAGCAGCGTTTGGACTAGCGGGAACACAGATACGCAGTATTTT. It encodes CASSVWTSGNTDTQYF. Variable domain in full (rest from reference TRBV9 and TRBJ2-3): DSGVTQTPKHLITATGQRVTLRCSPRSGDLSVYWYQQSLDQGLQFLIQYYNGEERAKGNILERFSAQQFPDLHSELNLSSLELGDSALYFCASSVWTSGNTDTQYFGPGTRLTVL.

In this sample, this clone turned up a few times. The genes are TRBV7-2 and TRBJ1-3, with 8 bases that match TRBD1. Trimming took 8 bases from V and 4 from J; bases not matched to a gene: 7. The CDR3 is made up of 14 amino acids. Germline loops: CDR1 SGHTA, CDR2 FQGNSA. CDR3 coding DNA: TGTGCCAGCGACCGACAGGGGCTGGGAAACACCATATATTTT. Encoded protein: CASDRQGLGNTIYF.

Notes on this clone: This sample also contains other DNA sequences that code for the same CDR3. The J gene is TRBJ1-1, the V gene TRBV6-5; tentatively, D is TRBD1 (6 bases). This CDR3 comprises 15 residues. V was shortened by 7 bases and J by 4 bases, with 19 bases between the two germline ends. Germline CDR1 reads MNHEY; CDR2 reads SVGAGI. CDR3 amino acids: CASTPRTGSITEAFF. The CDR3 nucleotides read TGTGCCAGCACCCCTCGTACAGGGAGTATCACTGAAGCTTTCTTT.

The chain joins TRBV19 to TRBJ2-7, with 8 bases lining up with TRBD2. The V and J ends lost 3 bases and 4 bases, in that order; junction bases with no gene match: 11. This CDR3 has 16 residues. Germline CDR1 and CDR2: LNHDA and SQIVND (reference sequence). The CDR3 is CASSIPRGSGKYEQYF. DNA for the CDR3: TGTGCCAGTAGTATTCCCCGAGGTAGCGGGAAATACGAGCAGTACTTC.

The CDR3 is CASSVGPGISGNTIYF. In nucleotides, the CDR3 is TGTGCCAGCAGCGTAGGTCCAGGGATCTCTGGAAACACCATATATTTT. The chain recombines TRBV9 with TRBJ1-3; a possible D gene is TRBD1 (5 bases). CDR1 and CDR2 (germline): SGDLS, YYNGEE. CDR3 size: 16 residues. Trimming shortened V by 0 bases and J by 0 bases, and 10 bases separated the two germline ends.

This chain links TRBV27 with TRBJ2-4, with TRBD2 as a possible D gene (6 bases). V was trimmed by 1 base and J by 3 bases, leaving 13 bases between them. The CDR3 totals 16 residues. The germline CDR1 and CDR2 sequences are MNHEY and SMNVEV (reference sequence). CDR3 bases: TGTGCCAGCAGTTTATGGTCGGCCGGGGGCAAAAACATTCAGTACTTC. It translates to CASSLWSAGGKNIQYF.

The rearrangement links TRBV4-3 to TRBJ1-1; a weak D match, TRBD1 (6 bases). Trimming removed 0 bases from V and 1 base from J, with 12 bases in between. Germline assignment: CDR1 LGHNA and CDR2 YSLEER. The CDR3 totals 16 residues. CDR3 DNA sequence: TGCGCCAGCAGCCAAGATCAGGGGTCATCGAACACTGAAGCTTTCTTT. Translating gives CASSQDQGSSNTEAFF.

The gene calls are TRBV5-1 and TRBJ1-5; 8 positions match TRBD1. This CDR3 has 14 residues. The J segment lost 5 bases and the V segment lost 4 bases, leaving 5 bases of the junction unmatched. The germline V gene encodes CDR1 SGHRS and CDR2 YFSETQ. Here the CDR3 reads CASSTGQGDQPQHF. For the CDR3, the DNA is TGCGCCAGCAGCACCGGACAGGGAGATCAGCCCCAGCATTTT.

Only a few counts were recorded for this clone. The chain couples TRBV11-2 to TRBJ2-2; D not certain. V lost 2 bases to trimming and J lost 1 base, with 8 bases between them. The V gene's germline CDR1 is SGHAT and CDR2 FQNNGV. The CDR3 loop spans 15 amino acids. This CDR3 reads CASSLLPGNTGELFF. Written as DNA, the CDR3 is TGTGCCAGCAGCTTACTTCCGGGGAACACCGGGGAGCTGTTTTTT.

This clone occurred a few times. The chain carries TRBV29-1 and TRBJ1-2, with 10 bases identical to TRBD1. CDR1 and CDR2 from the germline V gene are SQVTM and ANQGSEA. CDR3 size: 13 residues. The ends lost 7 bases at V and 4 bases at J; junction bases unmatched: 6. The CDR3 here is CSARDRGGYGYTF. The CDR3 coding sequence is TGCAGCGCTCGGGACAGGGGCGGCTATGGCTACACCTTC.

This clone appeared once. Distinct nucleotide sequences in the sample also encode this CDR3. The chain is built from TRBV30 and TRBJ2-1, with no clear D. The length of the CDR3 is 12 residues. The V end was cut by 3 bases, the J end by 4 bases, with 7 bases between. Per germline, CDR1 GTSNPN and CDR2 SVGIG (reference sequence). CDR3 sequence reads: CAWRNRYNEQFF. The CDR3, as DNA: TGTGCCTGGAGGAACAGATACAATGAGCAGTTCTTC.

The chain employs TRBV28 and TRBJ1-5, with D maybe TRBD1 (6 bases). The germline V gene has CDR1 MDHEN and CDR2 SYDVKM. The V gene lost 6 bases and the J gene lost 0 bases, with 12 bases spanning the gap. There are 15 residues in the CDR3. This CDR3 reads CASRSTGLSNQPQHF. For the CDR3, the DNA is TGTGCCAGCAGGTCGACAGGACTTAGCAATCAGCCCCAGCATTTT.

The chain recombines TRBV28 with TRBJ2-6; possibly TRBD1 for D (6 bases). This CDR3 has 16 amino acids. V lost 7 bases to trimming and J lost 0 bases, with 13 bases between them. CDR1 and CDR2 from the germline V gene are MDHEN and SYDVKM. CDR3 protein: CASKDRTFSGANVLTF. In DNA form, the CDR3 reads TGTGCCAGCAAAGACAGGACGTTCTCTGGGGCCAACGTCCTGACTTTC. Full variable domain (outside the CDR3, taken from reference TRBV28 and TRBJ2-6): DVKVTQSSRYLVKRTGEKVFLECVQDMDHENMFWYRQDPGLGLRLIYFSYDVKMKEKGDIPEGYSVSREKKERFSLILESASTNQTSMYLCASKDRTFSGANVLTFGAGSRLTVL.

The rearrangement joins TRBV28 to TRBJ1-2; tentatively, D is TRBD1 (5 bases). Deletions cut 6 bases from V and 3 bases from J, with 8 bases between. In germline, CDR1 is MDHEN, CDR2 SYDVKM. The CDR3 runs 12 residues. The CDR3 nucleotides read TGTGCCAGCAGGGAACAGGACTATGGCTACACCTTC. It yields the protein CASREQDYGYTF.

A few counts support this clone. The rearrangement uses TRBV7-8 and TRBJ2-7; D unresolved. The V and J ends lost 6 bases and 0 bases respectively, with 12 bases between them. Germline V gives CDR1 SGHVS, CDR2 FQNEAQ. CDR3 length: 14 amino acids. DNA of the CDR3: TGTGCCAGCAGTTCGCTAAGGAGCTCCTACGAGCAGTACTTC. Translated: CASSSLRSSYEQYF.

The chain carries TRBV11-2 and TRBJ1-5; no reliable D call. CDR1 is SGHAT and CDR2 is FQNNGV in the germline V gene. V was cut by 2 bases and J by 3 bases, with 20 bases left in between. The CDR3 has 18 amino acids. CDR3: CASSLYTVQYRSNQPQHF. CDR3 nucleotide sequence: TGTGCCAGCAGCTTATACACGGTACAGTACCGTTCCAATCAGCCCCAGCATTTT.

The chain joins TRBV13 to TRBJ2-1; TRBD2 matches 7 bases. The germline V gene encodes CDR1 PRHDT and CDR2 FYEKMQ (reference sequence). This CDR3 has 16 amino acids. Germline trimming cut 5 bases from V and 7 bases from J; bases unmatched to any gene: 14. The CDR3 nucleotides read TGTGCCAGCAGCGCCCGTGGGTCTAGCGGAAGGAATGAGCAGTTCTTC. Protein sequence: CASSARGSSGRNEQFF.

The chain couples TRBV6-1 to TRBJ2-2, with TRBD1 matching over 11 bases. There are 15 residues in the CDR3. From germline, CDR1 is MNHNS and CDR2 SASEGT. V lost 8 bases, J lost 4 bases, and 6 bases stayed unmatched. The CDR3 loop is CASRGQGASTGELFF. The CDR3 nucleotides read TGTGCCAGCCGAGGACAGGGGGCGAGCACCGGGGAGCTGTTTTTT.

This clone has more than one count but fewer than ten. The rearrangement joins TRBV6-5 to TRBJ1-5, with D perhaps TRBD1 (5 bases). The CDR3 loop spans 14 amino acids. From germline, CDR1 is MNHEY and CDR2 SVGAGI. Trimming took off 6 bases at V and 4 bases at J, with 13 bases between the two ends. Here the CDR3 DNA reads TGTGCCAGCAGCCCTTGGGGGGGAAATCAGCCCCAGCATTTT. Its protein product is CASSPWGGNQPQHF.

The chain combines TRBV5-1 with TRBJ2-2; TRBD2 aligns across 12 bases. The CDR3 is 14 amino acids. V shed 4 bases and J 5 bases; nucleotides not matched to a gene: 0. The germline V gene has CDR1 SGHRS and CDR2 YFSETQ. CDR3 protein: CASSGTSGTGELFF. CDR3 nucleotides: TGCGCCAGCAGCGGGACTAGCGGGACCGGGGAGCTGTTTTTT.

This clone has just a few counts. The V and J genes are TRBV7-2 and TRBJ2-2; 8 bases fit TRBD1. Trimming took 1 base from V and 5 from J; bases not matched to a gene: 6. The CDR3 is 16 residues long. Germline assignment: CDR1 SGHTA and CDR2 FQGNSA. The CDR3 loop reads CASSLVGQGLTGELFF. CDR3 bases: TGTGCCAGCAGCTTAGTAGGACAGGGTTTGACCGGGGAGCTGTTTTTT.

This chain connects TRBV7-9 to TRBJ2-4; D remains ambiguous. V lost 4 bases to trimming and J lost 0 bases, with 16 bases between them. This CDR3 contains 17 residues. The germline V gene encodes CDR1 SEHNR and CDR2 FQNEAQ (reference sequence). CDR3 DNA sequence: TGTGCCAGCAGCTCCTATTACAGAGTTTCAGCCAAAAACATTCAGTACTTC. Encoded protein: CASSSYYRVSAKNIQYF.

A single count supports this clone. The chain has TRBV15 and TRBJ1-4; tentative D call: TRBD1 (5 bases). V was pared by 4 bases and J by 7 bases, with 13 bases between. Germline V gives CDR1 LNHNV, CDR2 YYDKDF (reference sequence). This CDR3 spans 14 amino acids. CDR3 region: CATSTRGGFEKLFF. CDR3 bases: TGTGCCACCAGCACCCGGGGGGGTTTTGAAAAACTGTTTTTT.

The chain joins TRBV11-3 to TRBJ2-7, with 11 bases matching TRBD2. Trimming took 5 bases from V and 4 from J; bases not matched to a gene: 13. CDR1 is SGHNT, CDR2 YENEEA, per germline. The CDR3 has 17 residues. CDR3 DNA sequence: TGTGCCAGCAGCATTACAACACTAGCGGGAGTTAGGTACGAGCAGTACTTC. It codes for CASSITTLAGVRYEQYF.

J is TRBJ2-2 and V is TRBV6-1, with D maybe TRBD1 (5 bases). This CDR3 has 15 residues. The germline CDR1 and CDR2 sequences are MNHNS and SASEGT. V lost 1 base to trimming and J lost 5 bases, with 11 bases between them. CDR3 nucleotide sequence: TGTGCCAGCAGTGAAGAAGGGGTGGGAACCGGGGAGCTGTTTTTT. Translated, it gives CASSEEGVGTGELFF.